This record concerns one T cell receptor (beta chain) sequence. Its cognate antigen is unknown. The data were taken from a study of cytomegalovirus exposure and HLA in healthy donors. The PCR ran on 60 Vbeta and 13 Jbeta primers. Repertoires were generated with immunoSEQ multiplex PCR, while TCRdb's copy carries only in-frame clones and drops some. Of 150,000 to 200,000 clones listed, roughly 79% are singletons. General study points: The authors assumed roughly uniform sequencing depth across donors for presence/absence analyses. Compared with the roughly 670-donor mean, an Asian-associated ancestry cluster reportedly had fewer N-insertions, according to a later analysis.

CDR1 is SQVTM and CDR2 is ANQGSEA in the germline V gene. V was pared by 1 base and J by 3 bases, with 11 bases of the junction left unmatched. The CDR3 is 17 residues long. The chain has TRBV29-1 and TRBJ1-2; 10 nucleotides line up with TRBD1. The sequence was obtained from a woman between 50 and 59 years old in good health and CMV-seronegative. The material sequenced was PBMCs. CDR3 in amino acids: CSVEANRGDRGDYGYTF. The CDR3 DNA reads TGCAGCGTTGAAGCCAACAGGGGGGACAGGGGAGACTATGGCTACACCTTC. Looking up the rest from reference TRBV29-1 and TRBJ1-2 gives the full variable domain: SAVISQKPSRDICQRGTSLTIQCQVDSQVTMMFWYRQQPGQSLTLIATANQGSEATYESGFVIDKFPISRPNLTFSTLTVSNMSPEDSSIYLCSVEANRGDRGDYGYTFGSGTRLTVV.